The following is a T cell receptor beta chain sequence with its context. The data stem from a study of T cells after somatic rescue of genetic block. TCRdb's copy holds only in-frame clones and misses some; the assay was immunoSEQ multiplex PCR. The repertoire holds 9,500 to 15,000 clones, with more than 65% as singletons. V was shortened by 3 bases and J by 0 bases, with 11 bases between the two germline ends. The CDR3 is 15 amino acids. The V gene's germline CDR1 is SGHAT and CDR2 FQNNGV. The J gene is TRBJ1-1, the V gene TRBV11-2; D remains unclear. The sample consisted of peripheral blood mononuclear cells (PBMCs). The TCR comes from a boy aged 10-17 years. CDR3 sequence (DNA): TGTGCCAGCAGCTTTGGCGAGGAATTGAACACTGAAGCTTTCTTT. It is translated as CASSFGEELNTEAFF.